Reported below is one T cell receptor (beta chain). Its antigen is unidentified. Use of 60 Vbeta and 13 Jbeta primers characterized the PCR. Assay used: immunoSEQ multiplex PCR; TCRdb lists only in-frame clones, some missing. The table shows about 190,000 clones, with more than 70% occurring only once. This entry is derived from a study of cytomegalovirus exposure and HLA in healthy donors. Notes on the study in general: Highly shared variants forming one cluster were likely a sequencing artifact.

The CDR3 extends over 14 amino acids. Germline trimming cut 1 base from V and 4 bases from J; bases unmatched to any gene: 2. Per the germline V gene, CDR1 is SGHTS and CDR2 is YDEGEE. This chain uses TRBV5-8 with TRBJ1-1; 9 nucleotides align to TRBD1. The receptor was derived from a man aged 25-45 years in good health and CMV-seropositive. What was sequenced was PBMCs. The CDR3 loop reads CASSLLDRGTEAFF. The CDR3 nucleotides are TGTGCCAGCAGCTTGCTGGACAGGGGCACTGAAGCTTTCTTT.